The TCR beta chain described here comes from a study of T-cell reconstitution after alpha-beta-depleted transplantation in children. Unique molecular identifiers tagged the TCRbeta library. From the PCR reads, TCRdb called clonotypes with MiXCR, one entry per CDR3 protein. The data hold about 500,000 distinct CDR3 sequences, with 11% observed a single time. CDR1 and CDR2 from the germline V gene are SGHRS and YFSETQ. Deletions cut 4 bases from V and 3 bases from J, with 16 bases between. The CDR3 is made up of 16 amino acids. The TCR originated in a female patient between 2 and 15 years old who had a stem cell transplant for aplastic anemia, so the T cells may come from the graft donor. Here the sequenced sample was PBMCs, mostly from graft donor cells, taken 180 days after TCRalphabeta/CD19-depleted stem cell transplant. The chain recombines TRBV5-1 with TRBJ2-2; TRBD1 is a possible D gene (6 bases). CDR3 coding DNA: TGCGCCAGCAGCCGACGGCAGGGGCGCGACACCGGGGAGCTGTTTTTT. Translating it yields CASSRRQGRDTGELFF.